Following are 5 T cell receptor beta chains from one sample sequenced in a study of identifying expanded T cells in peripheral blood. TCRdb's table, derived via immunoSEQ multiplex PCR, lists solely in-frame clones and lacks some. Of 90,000 to 95,000 clones listed, roughly 87% are singletons. Sequencing was carried out using blood. These receptors came from a person aged 18-70 years in good health.

A few counts support this clone. The chain uses TRBV10-2 and TRBJ2-1; maybe TRBD1 (5 bases). CDR1 is WSHSY, CDR2 SAAADI, per germline. This CDR3 has 14 amino acids. V was clipped by 3 bases and J by 3 bases, with 9 bases between them. The CDR3 is CASSDGQGYNEQFF. The DNA for the CDR3 is TGCGCCAGCAGTGACGGCCAGGGCTACAATGAGCAGTTCTTC.

The chain links TRBV21-1 to TRBJ1-1. TRBV21-1 represents a pseudogene. The CDR3 runs 14 residues. Here the CDR3 DNA reads TGTGCCAGCAGCAAAGATCTGGGGGACACTGAAGCTTTCTTT. Translating it yields CASSKDLGDTEAFF.

V gene TRBV10-3 combines with J gene TRBJ2-7; no firm D call. The CDR3 totals 12 residues. The V and J ends lost 2 bases and 3 bases respectively, with 5 bases between them. Germline CDR1 and CDR2: ENHRY and SYGVKD. The CDR3 region has the DNA TGTGCCATCAGTGAGAACAGCTACGAGCAGTACTTC. It codes for CAISENSYEQYF.

The chain uses TRBV7-6 and TRBJ2-2, with D perhaps TRBD2 (5 bases). CDR3 size: 15 residues. Germline V gene lookup returns CDR1 SGHVS and CDR2 FNYEAQ. Trimming cost V 5 bases and J 1 base, with 11 bases left between them. The CDR3 DNA sequence: TGTGCCAGCAGCGCGGACTGGGGGAACACCGGGGAGCTGTTTTTT. It translates to CASSADWGNTGELFF.

The rearrangement joins TRBV19 to TRBJ1-2; D is uncertain. CDR1 is LNHDA and CDR2 is SQIVND in the germline V gene (reference sequence). The CDR3 loop spans 12 amino acids. Trimming removed 8 bases from V and 7 bases from J, with 14 bases in between. The CDR3 bases are TGTGCCAGTTCAAAAGGGTTGGCTGGCTACACCTTC. Its translation: CASSKGLAGYTF. Drawing the rest from reference TRBV19 and TRBJ1-2, the complete variable domain is DGGITQSPKYLFRKEGQNVTLSCEQNLNHDAMYWYRQDPGQGLRLIYYSQIVNDFQKGDIAEGYSVSREKKESFPLTVTSAQKNPTAFYLCASSKGLAGYTFGSGTRLTVV.